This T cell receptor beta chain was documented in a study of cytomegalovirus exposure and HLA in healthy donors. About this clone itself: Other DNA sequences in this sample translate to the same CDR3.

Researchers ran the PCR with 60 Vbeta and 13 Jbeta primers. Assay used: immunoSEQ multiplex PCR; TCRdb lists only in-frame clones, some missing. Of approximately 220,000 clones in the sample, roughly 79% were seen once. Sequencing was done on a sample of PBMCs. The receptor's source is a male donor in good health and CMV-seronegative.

CDR3 bases: TGTGCCAGCAGCTTACGGCAGGGGGACACCGGGGAGCTGTTTTTT. As protein: CASSLRQGDTGELFF. J is TRBJ2-2 and V is TRBV5-4, with 7 nucleotides matching TRBD1. Per germline, CDR1 SGHNT and CDR2 YYREEE (reference sequence). This CDR3 is built from 15 residues. V was pared by 2 bases and J by 3 bases, with 4 bases of the junction left unmatched.